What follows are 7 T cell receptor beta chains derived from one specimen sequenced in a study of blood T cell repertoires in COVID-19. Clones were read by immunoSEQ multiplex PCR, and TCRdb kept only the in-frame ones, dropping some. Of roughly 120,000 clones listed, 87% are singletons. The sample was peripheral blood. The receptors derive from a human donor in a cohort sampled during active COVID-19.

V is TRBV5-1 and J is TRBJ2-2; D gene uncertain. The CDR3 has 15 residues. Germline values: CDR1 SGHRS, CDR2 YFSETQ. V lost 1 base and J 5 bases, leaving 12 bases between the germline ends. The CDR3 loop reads CASSLLAGKTGELFF. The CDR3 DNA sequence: TGCGCCAGCAGCTTGCTGGCAGGTAAAACCGGGGAGCTGTTTTTT.

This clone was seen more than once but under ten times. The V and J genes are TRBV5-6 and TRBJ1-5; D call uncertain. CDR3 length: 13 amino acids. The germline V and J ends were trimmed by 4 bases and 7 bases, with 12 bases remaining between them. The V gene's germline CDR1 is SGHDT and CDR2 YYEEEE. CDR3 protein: CASSAGGWQPQHF. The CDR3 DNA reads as TGTGCCAGCAGCGCAGGTGGGTGGCAGCCCCAGCATTTT.

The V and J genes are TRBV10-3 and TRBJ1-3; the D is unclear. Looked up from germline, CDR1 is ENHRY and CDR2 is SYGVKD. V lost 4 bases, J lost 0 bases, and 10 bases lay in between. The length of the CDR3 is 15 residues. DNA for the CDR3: TGTGCCATCAGTGGCGGTGAGAACTCTGGAAACACCATATATTTT. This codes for CAISGGENSGNTIYF.

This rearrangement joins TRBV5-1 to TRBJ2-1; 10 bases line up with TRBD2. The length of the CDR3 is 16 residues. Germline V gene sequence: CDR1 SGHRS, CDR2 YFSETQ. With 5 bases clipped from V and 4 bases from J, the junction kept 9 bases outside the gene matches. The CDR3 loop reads CASSGLAGASYNEQFF. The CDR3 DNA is TGCGCCAGCAGTGGGCTAGCGGGGGCCTCTTACAATGAGCAGTTCTTC.

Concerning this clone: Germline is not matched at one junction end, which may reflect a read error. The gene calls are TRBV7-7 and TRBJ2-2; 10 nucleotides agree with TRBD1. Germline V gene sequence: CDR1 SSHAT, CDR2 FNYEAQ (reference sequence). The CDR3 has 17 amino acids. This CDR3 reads CASSPGTGEEVAGELFF. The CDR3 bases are TGTGCTAGCAGCCCCGGGACAGGGGAGGAAGTCGCCGGGGAGCTGTTTTTT.

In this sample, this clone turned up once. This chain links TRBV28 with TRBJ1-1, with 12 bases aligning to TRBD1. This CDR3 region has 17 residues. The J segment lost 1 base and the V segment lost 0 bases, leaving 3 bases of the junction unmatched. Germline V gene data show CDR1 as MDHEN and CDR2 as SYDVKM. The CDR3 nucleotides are TGTGCCAGCAGTTTATGGGGGACAGGGGGCCGGAACACTGAAGCTTTCTTT. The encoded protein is CASSLWGTGGRNTEAFF.

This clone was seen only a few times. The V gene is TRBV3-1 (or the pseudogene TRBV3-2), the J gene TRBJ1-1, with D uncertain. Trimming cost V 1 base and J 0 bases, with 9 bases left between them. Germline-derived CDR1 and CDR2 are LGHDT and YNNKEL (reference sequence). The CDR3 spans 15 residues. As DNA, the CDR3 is TGTGCCAGCAGCCAAGTTGAGAGTATGAACACTGAAGCTTTCTTT. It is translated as CASSQVESMNTEAFF.